This TCR beta chain was identified in a study of neurological immune-mediated disorders. The study's findings and limits: HTLV-1-associated myelopathy had the most TCR clonal expansion, whereas multiple sclerosis had the least (lower than in healthy controls). The absence of any CDR3 amino acid sequence shared by expanded clones across subjects suggests that repertoires were private in all groups.

The germline V gene has CDR1 SGHVS and CDR2 FQNEAQ. V shed 4 bases and J shed 9 bases, with 19 bases lying between them. The CDR3 is 15 amino acids. The unsorted libraries were made from 2 million PBMCs kept at -80 C. Comment on this clonotype: Its cognate antigen is unknown.

Template-switch 5'RACE cDNA synthesis added a 10-nucleotide unique molecular identifier. Via MiXCR, TCRdb re-called the 5' RACE reads, giving one row per CDR3 protein. The sample lists around 64,000 distinct CDR3 sequences; about an eighth were seen once. Sample: PBMCs. This TCR was recovered from a woman aged 60-75 years with HTLV-1-associated myelopathy (HAM/TSP). The chain recombines TRBV7-8 with TRBJ2-1, with D unclear. This CDR3 is CASSSGLGNWGEQFF. CDR3 nucleotides: TGTGCCAGCAGCTCCGGGCTCGGAAATTGGGGTGAGCAGTTCTTC.